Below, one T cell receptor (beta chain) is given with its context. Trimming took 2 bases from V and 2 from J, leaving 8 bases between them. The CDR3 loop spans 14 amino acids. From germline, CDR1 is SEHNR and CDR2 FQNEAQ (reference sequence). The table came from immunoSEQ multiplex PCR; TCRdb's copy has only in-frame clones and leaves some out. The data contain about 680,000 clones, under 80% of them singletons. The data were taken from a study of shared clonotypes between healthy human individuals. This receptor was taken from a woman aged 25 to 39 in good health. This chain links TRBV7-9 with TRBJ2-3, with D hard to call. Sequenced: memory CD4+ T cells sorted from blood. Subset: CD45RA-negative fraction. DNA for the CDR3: TGTGCCAGCAGCTTATTAGGGTTCACAGATACGCAGTATTTT. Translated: CASSLLGFTDTQYF.